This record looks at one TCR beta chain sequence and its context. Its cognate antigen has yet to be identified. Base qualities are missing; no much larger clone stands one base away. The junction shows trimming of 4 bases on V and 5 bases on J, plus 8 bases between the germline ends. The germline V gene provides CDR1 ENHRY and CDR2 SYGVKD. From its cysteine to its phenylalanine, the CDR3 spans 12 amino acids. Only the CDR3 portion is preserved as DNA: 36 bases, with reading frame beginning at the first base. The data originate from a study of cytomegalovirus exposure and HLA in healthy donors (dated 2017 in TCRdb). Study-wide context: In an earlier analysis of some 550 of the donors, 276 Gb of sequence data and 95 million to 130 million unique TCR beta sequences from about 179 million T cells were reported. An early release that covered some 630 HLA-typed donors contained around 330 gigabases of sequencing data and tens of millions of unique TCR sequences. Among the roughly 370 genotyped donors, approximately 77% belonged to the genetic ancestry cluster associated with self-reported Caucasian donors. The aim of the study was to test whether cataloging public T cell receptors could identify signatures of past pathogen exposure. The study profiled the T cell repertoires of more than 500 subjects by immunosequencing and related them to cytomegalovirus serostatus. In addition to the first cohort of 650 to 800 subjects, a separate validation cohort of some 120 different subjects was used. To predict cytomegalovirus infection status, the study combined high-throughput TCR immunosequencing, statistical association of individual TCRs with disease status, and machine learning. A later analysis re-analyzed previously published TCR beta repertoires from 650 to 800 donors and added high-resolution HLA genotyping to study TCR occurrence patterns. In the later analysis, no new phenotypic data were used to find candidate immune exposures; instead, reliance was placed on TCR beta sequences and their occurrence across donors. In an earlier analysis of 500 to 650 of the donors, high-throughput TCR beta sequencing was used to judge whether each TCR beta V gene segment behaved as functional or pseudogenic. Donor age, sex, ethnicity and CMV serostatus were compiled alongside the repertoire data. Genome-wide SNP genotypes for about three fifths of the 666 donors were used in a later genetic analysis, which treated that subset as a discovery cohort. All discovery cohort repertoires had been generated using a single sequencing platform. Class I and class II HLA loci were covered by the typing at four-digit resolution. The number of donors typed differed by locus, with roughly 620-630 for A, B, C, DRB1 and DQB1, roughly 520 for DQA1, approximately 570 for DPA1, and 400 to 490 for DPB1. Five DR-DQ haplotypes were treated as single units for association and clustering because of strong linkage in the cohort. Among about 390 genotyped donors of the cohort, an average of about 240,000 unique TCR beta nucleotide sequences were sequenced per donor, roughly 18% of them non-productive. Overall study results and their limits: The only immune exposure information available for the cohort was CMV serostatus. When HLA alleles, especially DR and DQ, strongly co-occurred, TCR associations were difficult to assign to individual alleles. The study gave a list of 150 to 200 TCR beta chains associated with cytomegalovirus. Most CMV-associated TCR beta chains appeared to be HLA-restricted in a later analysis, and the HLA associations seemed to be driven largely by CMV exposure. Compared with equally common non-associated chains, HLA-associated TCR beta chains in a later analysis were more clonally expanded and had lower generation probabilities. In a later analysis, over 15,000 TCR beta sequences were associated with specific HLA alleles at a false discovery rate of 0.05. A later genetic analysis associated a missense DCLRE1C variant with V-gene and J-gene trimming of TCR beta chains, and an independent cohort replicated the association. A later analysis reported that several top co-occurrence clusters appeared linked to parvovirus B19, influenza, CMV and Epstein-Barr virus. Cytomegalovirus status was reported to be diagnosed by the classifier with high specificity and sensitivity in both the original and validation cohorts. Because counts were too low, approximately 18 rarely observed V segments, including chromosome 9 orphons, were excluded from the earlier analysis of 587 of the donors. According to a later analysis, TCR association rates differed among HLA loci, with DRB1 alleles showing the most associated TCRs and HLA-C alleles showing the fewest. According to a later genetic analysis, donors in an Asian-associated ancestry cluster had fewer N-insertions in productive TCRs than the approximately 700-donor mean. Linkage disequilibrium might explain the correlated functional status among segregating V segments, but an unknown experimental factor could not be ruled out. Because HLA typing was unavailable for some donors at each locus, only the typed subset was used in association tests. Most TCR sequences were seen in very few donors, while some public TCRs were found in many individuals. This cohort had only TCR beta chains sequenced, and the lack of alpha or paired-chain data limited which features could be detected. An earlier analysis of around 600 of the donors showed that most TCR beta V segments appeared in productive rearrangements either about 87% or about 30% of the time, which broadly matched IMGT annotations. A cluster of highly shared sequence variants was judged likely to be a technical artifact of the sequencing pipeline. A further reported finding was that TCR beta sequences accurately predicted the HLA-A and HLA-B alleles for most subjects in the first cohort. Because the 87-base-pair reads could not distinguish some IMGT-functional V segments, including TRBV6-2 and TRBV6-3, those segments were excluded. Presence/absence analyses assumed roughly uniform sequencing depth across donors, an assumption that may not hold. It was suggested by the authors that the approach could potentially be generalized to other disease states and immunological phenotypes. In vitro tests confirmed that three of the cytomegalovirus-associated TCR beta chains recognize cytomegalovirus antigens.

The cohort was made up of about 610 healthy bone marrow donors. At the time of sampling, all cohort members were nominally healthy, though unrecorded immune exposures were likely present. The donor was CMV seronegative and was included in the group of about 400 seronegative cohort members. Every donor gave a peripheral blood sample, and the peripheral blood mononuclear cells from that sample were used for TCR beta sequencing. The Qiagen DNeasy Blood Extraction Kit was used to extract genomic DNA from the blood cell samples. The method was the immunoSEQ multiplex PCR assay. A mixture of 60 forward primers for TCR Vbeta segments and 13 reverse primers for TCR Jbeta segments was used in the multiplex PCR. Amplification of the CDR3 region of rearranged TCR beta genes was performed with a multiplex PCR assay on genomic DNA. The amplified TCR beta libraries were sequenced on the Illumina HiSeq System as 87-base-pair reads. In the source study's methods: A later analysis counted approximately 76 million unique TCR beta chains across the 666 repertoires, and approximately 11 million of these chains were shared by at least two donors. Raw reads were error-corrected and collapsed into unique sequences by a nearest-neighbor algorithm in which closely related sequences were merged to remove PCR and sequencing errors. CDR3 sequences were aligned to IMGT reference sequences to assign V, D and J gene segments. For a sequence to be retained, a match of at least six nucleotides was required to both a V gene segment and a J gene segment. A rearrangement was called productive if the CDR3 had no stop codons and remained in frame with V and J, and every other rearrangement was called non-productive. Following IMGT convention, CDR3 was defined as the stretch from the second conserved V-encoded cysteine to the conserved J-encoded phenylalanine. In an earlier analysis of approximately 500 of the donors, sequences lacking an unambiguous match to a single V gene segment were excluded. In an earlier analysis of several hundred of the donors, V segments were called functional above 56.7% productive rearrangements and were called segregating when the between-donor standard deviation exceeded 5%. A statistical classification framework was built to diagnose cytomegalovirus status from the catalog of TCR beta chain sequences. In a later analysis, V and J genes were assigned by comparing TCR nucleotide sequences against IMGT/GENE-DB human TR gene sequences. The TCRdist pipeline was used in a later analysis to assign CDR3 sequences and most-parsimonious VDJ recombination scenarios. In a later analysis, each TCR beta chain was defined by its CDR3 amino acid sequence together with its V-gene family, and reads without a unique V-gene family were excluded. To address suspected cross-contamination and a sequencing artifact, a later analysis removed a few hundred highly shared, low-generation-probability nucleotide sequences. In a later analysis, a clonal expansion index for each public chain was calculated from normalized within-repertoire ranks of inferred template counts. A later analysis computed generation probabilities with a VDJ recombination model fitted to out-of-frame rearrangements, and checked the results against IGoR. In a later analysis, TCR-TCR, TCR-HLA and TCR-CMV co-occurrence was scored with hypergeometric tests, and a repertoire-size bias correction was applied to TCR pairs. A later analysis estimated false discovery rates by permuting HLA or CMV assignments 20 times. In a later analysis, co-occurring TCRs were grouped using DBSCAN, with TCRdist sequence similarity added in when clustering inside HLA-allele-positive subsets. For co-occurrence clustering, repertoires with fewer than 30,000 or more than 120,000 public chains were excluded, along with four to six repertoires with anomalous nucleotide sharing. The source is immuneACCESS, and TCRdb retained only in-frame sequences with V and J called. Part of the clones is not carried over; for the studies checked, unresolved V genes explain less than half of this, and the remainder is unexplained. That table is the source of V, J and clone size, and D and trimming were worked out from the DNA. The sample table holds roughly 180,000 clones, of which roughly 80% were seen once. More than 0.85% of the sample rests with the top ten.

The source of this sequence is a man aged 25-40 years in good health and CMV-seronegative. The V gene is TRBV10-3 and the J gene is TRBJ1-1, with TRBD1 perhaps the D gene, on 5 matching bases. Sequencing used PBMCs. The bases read TGTGCCATCAGTGTTGGGGCAACTGAAGCTTTCTTT. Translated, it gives CAISVGATEAFF.